Presented here are 17 T cell receptor beta chains from one specimen sequenced in a study of radiotherapy plus CTLA-4 blockade in lung cancer. The assay was immunoSEQ multiplex PCR, and TCRdb's table has in-frame clones only and misses some. The sample consists of around 110,000 clones, more than 75% of them appearing once. The material sequenced was peripheral blood, taken from a patient treated with radiotherapy plus ipilimumab. These receptors all stem from a human donor with non-small cell lung cancer that progressed on radiotherapy plus ipilimumab. Some clones in this sample may be carry-over from other donors' samples.

This chain joins TRBV28 and TRBJ2-3, with D possibly TRBD2 on 5 matching bases. V shed 6 bases and J shed 4 bases, with 20 bases lying between them. The CDR3 totals 16 residues. Germline lookup yields CDR1 MDHEN and CDR2 SYDVKM. CDR3 in DNA: TGTGCCAGCAGGGCGGGTGGGCCGCCTATCCCAGATACGCAGTATTTT. Translation gives CASRAGGPPIPDTQYF. The full variable domain, in which reference TRBV28 and TRBJ2-3 provide the parts outside the CDR3, is DVKVTQSSRYLVKRTGEKVFLECVQDMDHENMFWYRQDPGLGLRLIYFSYDVKMKEKGDIPEGYSVSREKKERFSLILESASTNQTSMYLCASRAGGPPIPDTQYFGPGTRLTVL.

This chain uses TRBV4-2 with TRBJ1-5; tentatively, D is TRBD1 (6 bases). V shed 0 bases and J shed 11 bases, with 20 bases lying between them. The CDR3 totals 16 residues. CDR1 is LGHNA, CDR2 YNFKEQ, per germline. CDR3 sequence: CASSQDLGGRGLTQHF. CDR3 DNA sequence: TGTGCCAGCAGCCAAGATTTAGGAGGCAGGGGACTGACCCAGCATTTT.

The J gene is TRBJ1-4, the V gene TRBV5-4; TRBD1 might be the D (6 bases). Trimming shortened V by 3 bases and J by 8 bases, and 14 bases separated the two germline ends. Germline loops: CDR1 SGHNT, CDR2 YYREEE (reference sequence). The CDR3 is 14 residues long. The CDR3 region is CASSSSPDREKLFF. The CDR3 DNA follows: TGTGCCAGCAGCTCGTCCCCCGACAGGGAAAAACTGTTTTTT.

This sequence joins TRBV5-1 and TRBJ2-7, with D possibly matching TRBD2 (5 bases). The CDR3 consists of 15 residues. Germline CDR1 and CDR2: SGHRS and YFSETQ. V lost 2 bases to trimming and J lost 1 base, with 13 bases between them. This CDR3 reads CASSFSSGRSYEQYF. DNA of the CDR3: TGCGCCAGCAGCTTTAGTTCGGGGAGATCCTACGAGCAGTACTTC. The complete variable domain, with remaining parts taken from reference TRBV5-1 and TRBJ2-7, reads KAGVTQTPRYLIKTRGQQVTLSCSPISGHRSVSWYQQTPGQGLQFLFEYFSETQRNKGNFPGRFSGRQFSNSRSEMNVSTLELGDSALYLCASSFSSGRSYEQYFGPGTRLTVT.

CDR3 residues: CASSLDSGVYYEQYF. CDR3 nucleotide sequence: TGTGCCAGCAGCTTAGATTCAGGGGTGTACTACGAGCAGTACTTC. This chain joins TRBV7-9 and TRBJ2-7; D perhaps matches TRBD1 (6 bases). Trimming stripped 1 base from V and 3 bases from J, with 13 bases between. Looked up from germline, CDR1 is SEHNR and CDR2 is FQNEAQ (reference sequence). CDR3 size: 15 residues.

The gene calls are TRBV29-1 and TRBJ2-5, with D possibly matching TRBD1 (6 bases). The CDR3 spans 14 residues. V gave up 6 bases and J gave up 2 bases, with 16 bases separating them. Germline CDR1 SQVTM, CDR2 ANQGSEA. CDR3 bases: TGCAGCGTCGAACCTTGGGACAAACAAGAGACCCAGTACTTC. Protein product: CSVEPWDKQETQYF.

In the case of this clone: At one of its ends the junction is not consistent with the germline gene, which may arise from a read error. The chain has TRBV11-2 and TRBJ2-7; 10 positions agree with TRBD1. CDR1 and CDR2 from the germline V gene are SGHAT and FQNNGV. The CDR3 is 11 amino acids. The CDR3 region is CASSLGDRGAF. The CDR3 nucleotides read TGTGCCAGCAGCTTAGGGGACAGGGGCGCCTTC.

CDR3 in amino acids: CASSQDRFYEQYF. The DNA of the CDR3 is TGTGCCAGCAGTCAAGACAGGTTCTACGAGCAGTACTTC. The chain uses TRBV7-2 and TRBJ2-7, with D possibly matching TRBD1 (6 bases). This CDR3 is built from 13 residues. The V gene's germline CDR1 is SGHTA and CDR2 FQGNSA. The V end lost 6 bases, the J end lost 3 bases, and 12 bases lay between the germline ends.

This chain joins TRBV10-3 and TRBJ2-7; 9 nucleotides line up with TRBD1. J gave up 0 bases and V 3 bases, and 6 bases lay outside the gene matches. The CDR3 is made up of 16 amino acids. Per germline, CDR1 ENHRY and CDR2 SYGVKD. The CDR3 nucleotides read TGTGCCATCAGTGATGAGGGGACAGGGATCTCCTACGAGCAGTACTTC. Residues: CAISDEGTGISYEQYF.

The J gene is TRBJ2-7, the V gene TRBV5-1; 7 nucleotides agree with TRBD1. CDR1 SGHRS and CDR2 YFSETQ come from the germline V gene. V was pared by 0 bases and J by 1 base, with 4 bases of the junction left unmatched. This CDR3 contains 15 residues. CDR3 coding DNA: TGCGCCAGCAGCTTGGGGCCGGGACAGTCCTACGAGCAGTACTTC. Protein: CASSLGPGQSYEQYF. The full variable domain, rest sourced from reference TRBV5-1 and TRBJ2-7, is KAGVTQTPRYLIKTRGQQVTLSCSPISGHRSVSWYQQTPGQGLQFLFEYFSETQRNKGNFPGRFSGRQFSNSRSEMNVSTLELGDSALYLCASSLGPGQSYEQYFGPGTRLTVT.

The chain combines TRBV6-4 with TRBJ1-1; D remains unclear. The CDR3 has 15 amino acids. V lost 1 base to trimming and J lost 6 bases, with 15 bases between them. Germline V gene data show CDR1 as MRHNA and CDR2 as SNTAGT. The CDR3 DNA sequence: TGTGCCAGCAGTGACTTTCCGGGCAGAATCTCTGAAGCTTTCTTT. It yields the protein CASSDFPGRISEAFF.

This rearrangement joins TRBV25-1 to TRBJ2-6; D call uncertain. Looked up from germline, CDR1 is MGHDK and CDR2 is SYGVNS. This CDR3 is built from 13 residues. V dropped 9 bases and J dropped 1 base, with 7 bases sitting between them. The CDR3 region is CASGVSGANVLTF. The CDR3 nucleotides are TGTGCCAGTGGGGTTTCTGGGGCCAACGTCCTGACTTTC.

The J gene is TRBJ1-5, the V gene TRBV7-9; 7 nucleotides line up with TRBD1. The CDR3 spans 15 residues. Germline loops: CDR1 SEHNR, CDR2 FQNEAQ (reference sequence). With 10 bases clipped from V and 4 bases from J, the junction kept 13 bases outside the gene matches. The CDR3 region is CATSSLTGTNQPQHF. The CDR3 nucleotides read TGTGCCACCTCATCCCTGACAGGGACGAATCAGCCCCAGCATTTT.

This clone was seen more than once but under ten times. This chain links TRBV4-2 with TRBJ2-1; 12 nucleotides align to TRBD2. This CDR3 comprises 17 residues. Germline V gene lookup returns CDR1 LGHNA and CDR2 YNFKEQ. Germline trimming cut 4 bases from V and 5 bases from J; bases unmatched to any gene: 9. The CDR3, as DNA: TGTGCCAGCAGCCCTGGACTAGCGGGGTCTAGGGACAATGAGCAGTTCTTC. Amino acid sequence: CASSPGLAGSRDNEQFF.

The chain has TRBV19 and TRBJ2-1, with D maybe TRBD2 (5 bases). V dropped 10 bases and J dropped 1 base, with 14 bases sitting between them. Germline V gene data show CDR1 as LNHDA and CDR2 as SQIVND (reference sequence). The CDR3 has 14 amino acids. This chain's CDR3 is CATHRGRSYNEQFF. For the CDR3, the DNA is TGTGCCACCCATCGGGGTAGGTCCTACAATGAGCAGTTCTTC.

V gene TRBV7-3 combines with J gene TRBJ2-5; possibly TRBD2 for D (6 bases). This CDR3 has 15 residues. Trimming cost V 1 base and J 4 bases, with 13 bases left between them. Per the germline V gene, CDR1 is SGHTA and CDR2 is FQGTGA. The CDR3 protein is CASSLNGLARETQYF. The DNA of the CDR3 is TGTGCCAGCAGCTTAAACGGGCTAGCGCGAGAGACCCAGTACTTC. Variable domain in full (rest from reference TRBV7-3 and TRBJ2-5): GAGVSQTPSNKVTEKGKYVELRCDPISGHTALYWYRQSLGQGPEFLIYFQGTGAADDSGLPNDRFFAVRPEGSVSTLKIQRTERGDSAVYLCASSLNGLARETQYFGPGTRLLVL.

The chain joins TRBV18 to TRBJ1-6; tentative D call: TRBD1 (5 bases). V dropped 2 bases and J dropped 9 bases, with 11 bases sitting between them. The CDR3 length is 14 residues. Germline CDR1 and CDR2: KGHSH and LQKENI. The CDR3 reads CASSPEGEGSPLHF. In nucleotides, the CDR3 is TGTGCCAGCTCACCAGAAGGGGAGGGTTCACCCCTCCACTTT. Looking up the rest from reference TRBV18 and TRBJ1-6 gives the full variable domain: NAGVMQNPRHLVRRRGQEARLRCSPMKGHSHVYWYRQLPEEGLKFMVYLQKENIIDESGMPKERFSAEFPKEGPSILRIQQVVRGDSAAYFCASSPEGEGSPLHFGNGTRLTVT.